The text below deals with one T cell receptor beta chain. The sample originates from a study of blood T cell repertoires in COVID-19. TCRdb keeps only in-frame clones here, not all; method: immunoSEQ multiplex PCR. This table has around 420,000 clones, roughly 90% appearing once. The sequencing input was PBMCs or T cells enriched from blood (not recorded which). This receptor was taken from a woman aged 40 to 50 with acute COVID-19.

CDR3 nucleotide sequence: TGTGCCACCAGTGATTTAGGGGGTCCCAATCAGCCCCAGCATTTT. It yields the protein CATSDLGGPNQPQHF. The chain employs TRBV24-1 and TRBJ1-5, with a tentative D call TRBD1 (6 bases). The CDR3 has 15 amino acids. Looked up from germline, CDR1 is KGHDR and CDR2 is SFDVKD. Trimming left V 1 base short and J 3 bases short, with 9 bases between.